This TCR beta chain is from a study of cytomegalovirus exposure and HLA in healthy donors. This CDR3 has 15 amino acids. Per the germline V gene, CDR1 is SNHLY and CDR2 is FYNNEI. Trimming at V came to 6 bases and at J to 0 bases, leaving 5 bases not matched to a gene. Study conclusions and caveats: Later on, a genetic analysis was performed. It linked a missense variant in DCLRE1C with V- and J-gene trimming of TCR beta. Reported results showed that the classifier diagnosed cytomegalovirus status with high specificity and sensitivity.

The PCR was carried out with 60 Vbeta primers and 13 Jbeta primers. The protocol was immunoSEQ multiplex PCR, while the TCRdb copy is restricted to in-frame clones and leaves out a portion. Among some 130,000 clones listed, 80% were seen once. Points on this clone: The antigen remains unidentified.

This rearrangement joins TRBV2 to TRBJ1-1; TRBD1 matches at 9 bases. Specimen: PBMCs. The sequence was collected from a male donor in good health and CMV-seropositive. The CDR3 nucleotides are TGTGCCAGCAGACGGGGGACAGGGCTGAACACTGAAGCTTTCTTT. It is translated as CASRRGTGLNTEAFF.